These T cell receptor beta chains were read from a single sample in a study of CD8+ T cells in alopecia areata. The method was immunoSEQ multiplex PCR; TCRdb's version includes in-frame clones alone and lacks a portion of them. The sample contains over 14,000 clones, roughly 55% of which appear only once. Sequencing used skin, obtained at week 0. The receptors here all came from a human donor with alopecia areata. The CDR3 runs from the conserved cysteine through the conserved F or W. D genes are given only for firm matches. Part of the rows lack a size; the others show once, few, many or a class for expanded clones.

j_call v_call d_call clone_size cdr3_aa cdr3_nt
TRBJ1-5 TRBV30 - - CAWTRGINQPQHF TGTGCCTGGACCCGGGGAATCAATCAGCCCCAGCATTTT
TRBJ2-7 TRBV7-2 TRBD1 - CASSLGVSGQVSYEQYF TGTGCCAGCAGCTTAGGGGTTTCGGGACAGGTATCCTACGAGCAGTACTTC
TRBJ1-2 TRBV7-2 TRBD1 few CASRRDRRNYGYTF TGTGCCAGCCGACGGGACAGGCGGAACTATGGCTACACCTTC
TRBJ2-6 TRBV29-1 - few CSVGWTLAYSRANVLTF TGCAGCGTTGGTTGGACACTAGCATACAGTCGGGCCAACGTCCTGACTTTC
TRBJ2-4 TRBV6-5 TRBD2 - CASSYQRGTNIQYF TGTGCCAGCAGTTACCAGCGGGGGACGAACATTCAGTACTTC
TRBJ2-3 TRBV5-1 - - CASSLGNEGGSDTQYF TGCGCCAGCAGCTTGGGGAATGAGGGCGGATCAGATACGCAGTATTTT
TRBJ1-1 TRBV10-3 - - CAISEMRGRNTEAFF TGTGCCATCAGTGAGATGCGGGGCAGGAACACTGAAGCTTTCTTT
TRBJ1-5 TRBV15 TRBD1 - CATSRERTGGGNQPQHF TGTGCCACCAGCAGAGAAAGGACAGGGGGCGGCAATCAGCCCCAGCATTTT
TRBJ2-5 TRBV4-3 - few CASSQAEDFQETQYF TGCGCCAGCAGCCAAGCTGAGGACTTCCAAGAGACCCAGTACTTC
TRBJ1-6 TRBV28 TRBD1 - CASSLSQGPTSSYNSPLHF TGTGCCAGCAGTTTATCACAGGGGCCGACGAGCTCCTATAATTCACCCCTCCACTTT
TRBJ1-1 TRBV29-1 - few CSTWMNTEAFF TGCAGCACCTGGATGAACACTGAAGCTTTCTTT
TRBJ2-7 TRBV25-1 - - CASSRLGVSSYEQYF TGTGCCAGCAGCCGCCTGGGCGTCAGCTCCTACGAGCAGTACTTC
TRBJ2-7 TRBV13 TRBD1 - CASSGQGANYEQYF TGTGCCAGCAGCGGCCAGGGGGCTAATTACGAGCAGTACTTC
TRBJ2-2 TRBV9 - once CASSSKVGATGELFF TGTGCCAGCAGCTCAAAAGTGGGTGCCACCGGGGAGCTGTTTTTT
TRBJ1-4 TRBV29-1 - few CSADGGNEKLFF TGCAGCGCCGACGGGGGGAATGAAAAACTGTTTTTT
TRBJ1-4 TRBV5-6 - - CASSTYRTATNEKLFF TGTGCCAGCAGCACCTACAGGACTGCAACTAATGAAAAACTGTTTTTT
TRBJ1-2 TRBV5-6 TRBD1 - CASSPLTGVEDGYTF TGTGCCAGCAGCCCCCTCACAGGGGTAGAGGACGGCTACACCTTC
TRBJ1-1 TRBV7-9 - - CASTFTGLNAEAFF TGTGCCAGCACCTTTACAGGGCTTAACGCTGAAGCTTTCTTT
TRBJ2-3 TRBV7-3 - - CASSTTSRVGTDTQYF TGTGCCAGCAGCACCACAAGCAGGGTTGGAACAGATACGCAGTATTTT
TRBJ1-6 TRBV6-1 - - CASSEWAADNSPLHF TGTGCCAGCAGTGAATGGGCAGCTGATAATTCACCCCTCCACTTT
TRBJ2-6 TRBV6-1 - - CASRERSSGANVLTF TGTGCCAGCAGAGAAAGGAGCTCTGGGGCCAACGTCCTGACTTTC
TRBJ1-2 TRBV4-2 - few CASSQEHLDYGYTF TGTGCCAGCAGCCAAGAACACCTTGACTATGGCTACACCTTC
TRBJ2-3 TRBV28 - few CASTPRALGRRKERTDTQYF TGTGCCAGCACCCCACGGGCGCTGGGCAGGCGGAAGGAACGCACAGATACGCAGTATTTT
TRBJ2-6 TRBV28 - few CASSLPTQIGQSGANVLTF TGTGCCAGCAGTTTACCCACCCAAATCGGACAGTCTGGGGCCAACGTCCTGACTTTC
TRBJ2-2 TRBV7-8 - - CASSLDGTLLTGELFF TGTGCCAGCAGCTTAGATGGGACATTACTCACCGGGGAGCTGTTTTTT
TRBJ2-7 TRBV7-2 - few CASSLTPYEQYF TGTGCCAGCAGCTTGACACCCTACGAGCAGTACTTC
TRBJ2-2 TRBV28 TRBD1 few CASSSWTGPNTGELFF TGTGCCAGCAGTTCTTGGACAGGGCCGAACACCGGGGAGCTGTTTTTT
TRBJ1-1 TRBV5-1 - once CASSGLTETEAFF TGCGCCAGCTCAGGATTGACAGAGACTGAAGCTTTCTTT
TRBJ2-3 TRBV7-3 TRBD1 - CASSEGQSTDTQYF TGTGCCAGCAGCGAGGGACAGAGCACAGATACGCAGTATTTT
TRBJ1-3 TRBV29-1 - - CSAGTSLGTIYF TGCAGCGCCGGGACATCTCTTGGTACCATATATTTT
TRBJ2-1 TRBV7-8 - - CASSLDSSSYNEQFF TGTGCCAGCAGCTTAGACTCAAGCTCCTACAATGAGCAGTTCTTC
TRBJ2-7 TRBV6-6 TRBD2 - CASSLSLAGGEDEQYF TGTGCCAGCAGTTTGAGTCTAGCGGGGGGCGAAGACGAGCAGTACTTC
TRBJ2-7 TRBV7-3 - - CASSLDPTYEQYF TGTGCCAGCAGCTTAGACCCTACCTACGAGCAGTACTTC
TRBJ2-5 TRBV4-1 - - CASSQGLNTRTQYF TGCGCCAGCAGCCAAGGTCTAAATACGCGGACCCAGTACTTC
TRBJ1-2 TRBV28 TRBD1 - CASSPHRGRRSSYGYTF TGTGCCAGCAGTCCCCATAGGGGGCGGAGGAGCTCCTATGGCTACACCTTC
TRBJ1-1 TRBV19 - few CASISWRTEAFF TGTGCCAGTATTTCATGGCGCACTGAAGCTTTCTTT
TRBJ2-1 TRBV30 - - CAWSEVPGGEQFF TGTGCCTGGAGTGAAGTCCCAGGGGGGGAGCAGTTCTTC
TRBJ1-2 TRBV5-1 - - CASSFGDNYGYTF TGCGCCAGCAGCTTTGGGGATAACTATGGCTACACCTTC
TRBJ2-7 TRBV7-6 - - CASSPNQDYEQYF TGTGCCAGCAGCCCTAACCAAGACTACGAGCAGTACTTC
TRBJ2-5 TRBV5-5 TRBD2 - CASSPSGLAGGSSKETQYF TGTGCCAGCAGCCCCTCGGGACTAGCGGGGGGCAGCTCGAAAGAGACCCAGTACTTC
TRBJ2-3 TRBV2 TRBD2 - CASTEGTSGSSTDTQYF TGTGCCAGCACCGAAGGGACTAGCGGGTCAAGCACAGATACGCAGTATTTT
TRBJ2-2 TRBV7-9 - - CASSPRWALNTGELFF TGTGCCAGCAGCCCCCGTTGGGCGCTGAACACCGGGGAGCTGTTTTTT
TRBJ1-4 TRBV4-3 - - CASSLLGRRAEEKLFF TGCGCCAGCAGCCTCCTAGGCCGGAGGGCTGAGGAAAAACTGTTTTTT